A single sample gave rise to the 23 T cell receptor beta chains below, sequenced in a study of glioma-infiltrating T cells after dendritic cell vaccination. Only in-frame clones appear in the TCRdb table, and some are missing; sequencing was by immunoSEQ multiplex PCR. The sample consists of 100,000 to 120,000 clones, around 91% of them appearing once. The time point: after dendritic cell vaccination, including at tumor progression/relapse. The source material was blood, sampled after dendritic cell vaccination. The origin of the receptors is a human donor with glioblastoma.

V gene TRBV19 combines with J gene TRBJ1-2; weak D call: TRBD1 (6 bases). V dropped 4 bases and J dropped 7 bases, with 10 bases sitting between them. The CDR3 length is 12 residues. Germline CDR1 LNHDA, CDR2 SQIVND (reference sequence). DNA of the CDR3: TGTGCCAGTAGTACGACAGGACGTGGCTACACCTTC. Its protein product is CASSTTGRGYTF.

The gene calls are TRBV6-5 and TRBJ2-2; 7 positions match TRBD1. This CDR3 contains 16 residues. From germline, CDR1 is MNHEY and CDR2 SVGAGI. Losses at the gene ends were 4 bases for V and 8 bases for J; bases not matched to a gene: 13. The CDR3 region is CASSSLMDRLGGELFF. CDR3 sequence (DNA): TGTGCCAGCAGTTCCCTAATGGACAGGCTCGGAGGGGAGCTGTTTTTT.

This chain links TRBV11-2 with TRBJ2-7, with 9 bases identical to TRBD2. CDR3 length: 15 residues. Germline V gives CDR1 SGHAT, CDR2 FQNNGV. The V segment lost 3 bases and the J segment 3 bases; nucleotides outside the gene matches: 6. The chain's CDR3 is CASSLTSGGDYEQYF. DNA for the CDR3: TGTGCCAGCAGCTTGACTAGCGGAGGAGACTACGAGCAGTACTTC.

The chain employs TRBV6-1 and TRBJ2-6, with D possibly being TRBD1 (6 bases). Trimming stripped 1 base from V and 4 bases from J, with 11 bases between. CDR1 MNHNS and CDR2 SASEGT come from the germline V gene. This CDR3 spans 16 amino acids. The CDR3 here is CASSEGTGQGANVLTF. The CDR3, as DNA: TGTGCCAGCAGTGAAGGTACAGGGCAAGGGGCCAACGTCCTGACTTTC.

The chain joins TRBV27 to TRBJ1-5, with 10 bases lining up with TRBD1. The CDR3 has 16 amino acids. In germline, CDR1 is MNHEY, CDR2 SMNVEV (reference sequence). V trimming: 5 bases; J trimming: 0 bases; junction bases outside the gene matches: 4. This CDR3 is CASSPGTGVSNQPQHF. Written as DNA, the CDR3 is TGTGCCAGCAGTCCAGGGACAGGGGTTAGCAATCAGCCCCAGCATTTT.

The gene calls are TRBV5-6 and TRBJ2-7; D is possibly TRBD1 (6 bases). The CDR3 covers 13 residues. V was shortened by 1 base and J by 6 bases, with 11 bases between the two germline ends. Germline V gene lookup returns CDR1 SGHDT and CDR2 YYEEEE. CDR3 sequence reads: CASSLMGAGEQYF. DNA for the CDR3: TGTGCCAGCAGCTTGATGGGGGCGGGCGAGCAGTACTTC.

The rearrangement links TRBV7-9 to TRBJ2-7, with 9 bases lining up with TRBD2. The CDR3 is 14 residues long. CDR1 SEHNR and CDR2 FQNEAQ come from the germline V gene (reference sequence). V was clipped by 6 bases and J by 4 bases; unmatched bases: 7. This CDR3 reads CASSQGSGRYEQYF. The CDR3 DNA reads TGTGCCAGCAGTCAAGGTAGCGGGAGATACGAGCAGTACTTC.

This sequence joins TRBV4-1 and TRBJ2-3; 7 bases are shared with TRBD2. Germline CDR1 and CDR2: MGHRA and YSYEKL. This CDR3 contains 14 residues. Unmatched junction bases numbered 8, after V lost 1 base and J lost 10 bases. The CDR3 reads CASSQAITREAQYF. CDR3 coding DNA: TGCGCCAGCAGCCAAGCTATTACCCGGGAGGCGCAGTATTTT.

The gene calls are TRBV27 and TRBJ2-2; 9 nucleotides align to TRBD1. V was pared by 2 bases and J by 1 base, with 14 bases of the junction left unmatched. Germline V CDR1 and CDR2: MNHEY, SMNVEV (reference sequence). The CDR3 spans 20 residues. The CDR3 here is CASSLARDRDFRGNTGELFF. CDR3 bases: TGTGCCAGCAGTTTAGCTCGGGACAGGGACTTTAGAGGGAACACCGGGGAGCTGTTTTTT.

The rearrangement uses TRBV5-5 and TRBJ1-6, with a tentative D call TRBD1 (6 bases). The V end was cut by 0 bases, the J end by 9 bases, with 13 bases between. Per germline, CDR1 SGHKS and CDR2 YYEKEE (reference sequence). CDR3 length: 15 amino acids. The CDR3 coding sequence is TGTGCCAGCAGCTTGGCAAGCCAGGGGTCTTCACCCCTCCACTTT. Its translation is CASSLASQGSSPLHF.

The chain has TRBV5-1 and TRBJ1-5; D gene uncertain. Trimming removed 0 bases at V and 4 bases at J, with 5 bases between. The germline gives CDR1 SGHRS, CDR2 YFSETQ. The CDR3 runs to 13 residues. The CDR3 nucleotides are TGCGCCAGCAGCTTGGACACGAATCAGCCCCAGCATTTT. As protein: CASSLDTNQPQHF.

This chain uses TRBV6-4 with TRBJ1-6; 10 positions agree with TRBD1. With V trimmed by 5 bases and J by 7 bases, 11 bases remained unmatched. The CDR3 is 17 residues long. Germline V lookup: CDR1 MRHNA, CDR2 SNTAGT. The CDR3 DNA is TGTGCCAGCAGTTTGAGCCCCCCGGGACAGGGGAATTCACCCCTCCACTTT. Protein: CASSLSPPGQGNSPLHF.

V is TRBV5-1 and J is TRBJ2-7, with TRBD1 matching over 9 bases. Germline V gene lookup returns CDR1 SGHRS and CDR2 YFSETQ. The CDR3 contains 14 residues. J was trimmed by 3 bases and V by 2 bases; bases with no gene match: 3. CDR3 amino acids: CASSFGTGNYEQYF. The CDR3 region has the DNA TGCGCCAGCAGCTTTGGGACAGGGAACTACGAGCAGTACTTC.

V and J are TRBV5-5 and TRBJ1-4; TRBD1 is a possible D gene (6 bases). Trimming removed 4 bases from V and 3 bases from J, with 16 bases in between. The CDR3 sequence is 16 residues long. CDR1 is SGHKS and CDR2 is YYEKEE in the germline V gene (reference sequence). The CDR3 region is CASSRNRDTANEKLFF. CDR3 bases: TGTGCCAGCAGCAGAAACCGGGACACAGCTAATGAAAAACTGTTTTTT.

This chain joins TRBV15 and TRBJ1-4; D is unclear. The CDR3 spans 18 residues. CDR1 and CDR2 from the germline V gene are LNHNV and YYDKDF (reference sequence). Deletions cut 0 bases from V and 4 bases from J, with 18 bases between. CDR3 nucleotides: TGTGCCACCAGCAGAGAAGGTTTTTTAGCACGGCTTAATGAAAAACTGTTTTTT. It specifies CATSREGFLARLNEKLFF.

This chain uses TRBV5-1 with TRBJ2-1; TRBD2 agrees at 8 bases. The CDR3 has 16 amino acids. Losses at the gene ends were 3 bases for V and 0 bases for J; bases not matched to a gene: 5. The V gene's germline CDR1 is SGHRS and CDR2 YFSETQ. The CDR3 DNA reads TGCGCCAGCAGCTCCACTAGCGGCAGCTCCTACAATGAGCAGTTCTTC. It specifies CASSSTSGSSYNEQFF.

This chain links TRBV5-1 with TRBJ2-7; maybe TRBD1 (7 bases). Between the trimmed V and J ends, which lost 0 bases and 3 bases, there was a span of 19 bases. The CDR3 spans 17 residues. CDR1 and CDR2 (germline): SGHRS, YFSETQ. CDR3 in DNA: TGCGCCAGCAGCTTGGCCGCAGGGGGGCTGGGACTCTACGAGCAGTACTTC. This gives the protein CASSLAAGGLGLYEQYF.

The chain couples TRBV10-3 to TRBJ1-2, with D possibly matching TRBD1 (5 bases). V was pared by 0 bases and J by 3 bases, with 14 bases between. Germline CDR1 is ENHRY and CDR2 is SYGVKD. The CDR3 consists of 16 residues. Here the CDR3 DNA reads TGTGCCATCAGTGAGTCGAGATTAGGGGTAGACTATGGCTACACCTTC. Its translation: CAISESRLGVDYGYTF.

The V call is TRBV11-3, the J call TRBJ1-1, with D possibly TRBD1 on 5 matching bases. Trimming took off 5 bases at V and 10 bases at J, with 14 bases between the two ends. The CDR3 is made up of 12 amino acids. Germline assignment: CDR1 SGHNT and CDR2 YENEEA. CDR3 region: CASSLDVGGAFF. For the CDR3, the DNA is TGTGCCAGCAGCCTGGACGTCGGGGGAGCTTTCTTT.

This clone was recorded a few times. The chain joins TRBV6-6 to TRBJ2-1; unclear D gene. Per germline, CDR1 MNHNY and CDR2 SVGAGI (reference sequence). V lost 3 bases and J lost 7, with 4 bases in between. This CDR3 is 11 amino acids long. The DNA of the CDR3 is TGTGCCAGCAGTTATAATAATGAGCAGTTCTTC. As protein: CASSYNNEQFF.

Comments on this clone: This sample includes further DNA sequences coding for the same CDR3. The V gene is TRBV5-4, the J gene TRBJ2-5, with D uncertain. V was clipped by 1 base and J by 2 bases, with 6 bases between them. CDR1 SGHNT and CDR2 YYREEE come from the germline V gene (reference sequence). CDR3 length equals 13 residues. The CDR3, as DNA: TGTGCCAGCAGCTTGCCACAGCAAGAGACCCAGTACTTC. Its translation is CASSLPQQETQYF.

The chain couples TRBV29-1 to TRBJ1-1; the D gene is possibly TRBD1 (5 bases). V was clipped by 5 bases and J by 0 bases, with 10 bases between them. The CDR3 spans 13 residues. Germline loops: CDR1 SQVTM, CDR2 ANQGSEA. For the CDR3, the DNA is TGCAGCGTTCTTCGACAGATGAACACTGAAGCTTTCTTT. Its protein product is CSVLRQMNTEAFF.

The chain is built from TRBV4-1 and TRBJ1-2, with D maybe TRBD1 (5 bases). V was trimmed by 0 bases and J by 5 bases, leaving 13 bases between them. The CDR3 has 15 residues. Germline assignment: CDR1 MGHRA and CDR2 YSYEKL. DNA for the CDR3: TGCGCCAGCAGCCAAGACGCGGGGGTAGGGTATGGCTACACCTTC. It yields the protein CASSQDAGVGYGYTF.